The text below deals with one T cell receptor (beta chain). The source of the sample is a study of blood T cell repertoires in COVID-19. Study as a whole: Acute and convalescent COVID-19 specimens originated in the United States, Italy and Spain. The analysed material was cDNA or gDNA that came from T cells, B-cell-depleted T cells, or PBMCs.

Generated by immunoSEQ multiplex PCR, the TCRdb table keeps only in-frame clones and is missing some. The data show some 350,000 clones, roughly 90% seen once. The CDR3 is 16 residues long. The germline V gene has CDR1 SGHVS and CDR2 FNYEAQ. Germline trimming cut 5 bases from V and 6 bases from J; bases unmatched to any gene: 6. This chain joins TRBV7-6 and TRBJ2-3; 15 bases fit TRBD2. Material: PBMCs or T cells enriched from blood (not recorded which). The clonotype originates from a woman aged 30 to 39 who had recovered from COVID-19. CDR3 loop: CASSPGTSGGFDTQYF. In nucleotides, the CDR3 is TGTGCCAGCAGCCCCGGGACTAGCGGGGGGTTTGATACGCAGTATTTT.